Listed below are T cell receptor beta chains from one sample, sequenced in a study of T cells expressing NK-cell markers. TCRdb reprocessed the 5' RACE reads and reports one entry per CDR3 protein, with no DNA. The sample has about 460,000 distinct CDR3 sequences. The sequenced sample was blood T cells: a sorted CD56 or NKG2C T cell subset, CD4+ or CD8+ T cells, or bulk PBMC T cells (not recorded which). The receptors come from a woman in her 50s in good health. CDR3s include the opening cysteine and the closing phenylalanine or tryptophan.

TRBV6-2/TRBV6-3	TRBJ2-3	CASKILAGVGVDPTDTQYF
TRBV15	TRBJ2-2	CATGRQGASGELFF
TRBV20-1	TRBJ2-1	CSARIGGYEQFF
TRBV11-2	TRBJ1-1	CASSLGHRVERNTEAFF
TRBV20-1	TRBJ2-5	CSAKDSREGGTQETQYF
TRBV19	TRBJ2-5	CASSTGRGPGETQYF
TRBV7-2	TRBJ2-3	CASGKLTDTQYF
TRBV12-3/TRBV12-4	TRBJ1-1	CASSLKVNLNTEAFF
TRBV7-9	TRBJ2-3	CASSSVTSGPTDTQYF
TRBV20-1	TRBJ2-2	CSARSTSSRERSGELFF
TRBV29-1	TRBJ2-5	CSAGTKGGTQYF
TRBV5-1	TRBJ2-3	CASSGSVADTQYF
TRBV6-5	TRBJ2-3	CASSYSASGLTDTQYF
TRBV29-1	TRBJ2-7	CSAEGSRVAPYEQYF
TRBV24-1	TRBJ2-2	CATSVQGRNTGELFF
TRBV29-1	TRBJ1-1	CSVERGLGPTEAFF
TRBV7-8	TRBJ2-7	CASSPPRRASPYYEQYF
TRBV14	TRBJ2-3	CASSRRVINTQYF
TRBV9	TRBJ2-6	CASSVGGGGPSGANVLTF
TRBV29-1	TRBJ2-1	CSVATRQGPYNEQFF
TRBV29-1	TRBJ2-7	CSVGPRRDPLVEQYF
TRBV12-3/TRBV12-4	TRBJ1-4	CASTPDRGALTNEKLFF
TRBV12-3/TRBV12-4	TRBJ1-2	CASSLIQGGEGYTF
TRBV4-1	TRBJ2-1	CASSPPGTSGRANEQFF
TRBV6-6	TRBJ2-4	CASSSLLRDIQYF
TRBV4-1	TRBJ2-5	CASSQDLWAGSEETQYF
TRBV20-1	TRBJ2-3	CSATRDADTQYF
TRBV6-5	TRBJ2-1	CASSYDRVSFF
TRBV12-3/TRBV12-4	TRBJ2-3	CASRSSGNTDTQYF
TRBV5-1	TRBJ2-3	CASGSGRALSDTQYF
TRBV7-8	TRBJ2-1	CASSTLSGDNEQFF
TRBV25-1	TRBJ2-7	CASSVAGTSGRGAHYEQYF
TRBV10-2	TRBJ2-7	CASRIGAGAAYEQYF
TRBV6-2/TRBV6-3	TRBJ2-5	CASSTGTGVKETQYF
TRBV11-3	TRBJ2-7	CASSLVRGLAYEQYF
TRBV5-1	TRBJ2-7	CASSYPNPGSSSYEQYF
TRBV20-1	TRBJ2-3	CSARVAGGPGSTDTQYF
TRBV3-1	TRBJ1-2	CASSQTDANYGYTF
TRBV6-5	TRBJ2-7	CASRASGRPSYEQYF
TRBV20-1	TRBJ1-2	CSARGTGGKNGYTF
TRBV7-6	TRBJ2-3	CASSLAHPSANTDTQYF
TRBV5-1	TRBJ1-2	CASSRDGANYGYTF
TRBV9	TRBJ2-5	CASSGTGWLTQYF
TRBV10-2	TRBJ2-3	CASSTPGLSTDTQYF
TRBV6-1	TRBJ2-3	CATQIASDTQYF
TRBV6-6	TRBJ2-7	CASSTTGGSYEQYF
TRBV7-9	TRBJ2-1	CASSPQGGRGIKVREQFF
TRBV20-1	TRBJ1-6	CSAQGQGAGNSPLHF
TRBV19	TRBJ1-5	CASSTSLSQPQHF
TRBV14	TRBJ2-7	CASSQWGRARYEQYF
TRBV20-1	TRBJ1-3	CSAFDRGNTIYF
TRBV5-1	TRBJ2-3	CASRTTSGTTDTQYF